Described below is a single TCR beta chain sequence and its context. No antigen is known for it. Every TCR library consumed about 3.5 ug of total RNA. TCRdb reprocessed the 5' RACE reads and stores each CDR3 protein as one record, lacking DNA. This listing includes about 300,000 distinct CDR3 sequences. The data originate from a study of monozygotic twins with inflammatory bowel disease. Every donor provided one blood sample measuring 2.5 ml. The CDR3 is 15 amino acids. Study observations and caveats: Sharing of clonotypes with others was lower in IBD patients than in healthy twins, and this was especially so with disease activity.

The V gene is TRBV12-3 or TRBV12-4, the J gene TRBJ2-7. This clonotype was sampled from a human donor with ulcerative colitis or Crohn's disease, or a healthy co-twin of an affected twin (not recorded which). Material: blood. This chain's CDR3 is CASSLGWGRFYEQYF.